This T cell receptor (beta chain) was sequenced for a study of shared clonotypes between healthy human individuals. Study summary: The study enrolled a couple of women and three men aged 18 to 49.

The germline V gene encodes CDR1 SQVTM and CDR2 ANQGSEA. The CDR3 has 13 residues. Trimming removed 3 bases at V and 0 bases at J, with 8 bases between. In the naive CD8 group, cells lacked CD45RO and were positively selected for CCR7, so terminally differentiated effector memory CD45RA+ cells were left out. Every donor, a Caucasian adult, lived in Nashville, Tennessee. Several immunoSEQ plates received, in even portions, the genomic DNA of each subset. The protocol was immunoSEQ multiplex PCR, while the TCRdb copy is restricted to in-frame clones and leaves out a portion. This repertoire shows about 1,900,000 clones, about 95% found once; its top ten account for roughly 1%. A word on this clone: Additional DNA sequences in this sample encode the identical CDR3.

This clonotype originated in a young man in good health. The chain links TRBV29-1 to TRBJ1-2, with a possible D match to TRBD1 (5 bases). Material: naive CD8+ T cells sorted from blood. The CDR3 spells CSVDQGTNYGYTF. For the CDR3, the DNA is TGCAGCGTTGATCAGGGAACTAACTATGGCTACACCTTC. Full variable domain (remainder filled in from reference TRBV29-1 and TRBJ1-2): SAVISQKPSRDICQRGTSLTIQCQVDSQVTMMFWYRQQPGQSLTLIATANQGSEATYESGFVIDKFPISRPNLTFSTLTVSNMSPEDSSIYLCSVDQGTNYGYTFGSGTRLTVV.